This record looks at one TCR beta chain sequence and its context. This record belongs to a study of blood T cell repertoires in COVID-19. As for the study in general: Both acute and convalescent COVID-19 samples were obtained from the United States, Italy and Spain. From T cells, B-cell-depleted T cells, or PBMCs came the material, which was cDNA or gDNA.

In the original workflow: Estimates of nucleated cell counts were drawn from the amplification of reference gene primers. Generated by immunoSEQ multiplex PCR, the TCRdb table keeps only in-frame clones and is missing some. Clone size and V and J calls were adopted from that table, with D and trimming inferred from the DNA. Among roughly 97,000 clones, about 91% were seen once, and the ten largest hold about 6.3%. This CDR3 is built from 16 residues. After removal of 5 bases from V and 0 bases from J, the junction contained 6 bases not matched to a gene. Per the germline V gene, CDR1 is SGHAT and CDR2 is FQNNGV.

V usage is TRBV11-2 and J usage is TRBJ2-1, with 8 bases that match TRBD2. This receptor was identified in a human donor in a cohort sampled during active COVID-19. The sequencing input was peripheral blood. CDR3 coding DNA: TGTGCCAGCAGCGGTATAGCGGGAAACTCCTACAATGAGCAGTTCTTC. It codes for CASSGIAGNSYNEQFF. Complete variable domain (other parts from reference TRBV11-2 and TRBJ2-1): EAGVAQSPRYKIIEKRQSVAFWCNPISGHATLYWYQQILGQGPKLLIQFQNNGVVDDSQLPKDRFSAERLKGVDSTLKIQPAKLEDSAVYLCASSGIAGNSYNEQFFGPGTRLTVL.